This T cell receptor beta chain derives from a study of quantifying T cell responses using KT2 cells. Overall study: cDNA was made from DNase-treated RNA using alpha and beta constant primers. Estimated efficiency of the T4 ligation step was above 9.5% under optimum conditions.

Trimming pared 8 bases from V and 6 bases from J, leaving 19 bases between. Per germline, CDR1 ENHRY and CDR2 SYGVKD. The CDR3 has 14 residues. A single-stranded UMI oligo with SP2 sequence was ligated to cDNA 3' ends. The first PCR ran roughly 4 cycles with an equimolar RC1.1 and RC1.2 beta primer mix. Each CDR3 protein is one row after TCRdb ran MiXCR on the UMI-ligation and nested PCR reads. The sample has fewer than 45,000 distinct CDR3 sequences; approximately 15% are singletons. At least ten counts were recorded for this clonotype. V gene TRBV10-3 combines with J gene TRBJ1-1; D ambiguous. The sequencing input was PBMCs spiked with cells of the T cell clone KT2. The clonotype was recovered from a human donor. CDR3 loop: CAIQKSGGRAEAFF. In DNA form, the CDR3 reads TGTGCCATCCAAAAGTCGGGAGGAAGGGCTGAAGCTTTCTTT.